This T cell receptor (beta chain) was sequenced in a study of T-cell reconstitution after alpha-beta-depleted transplantation in children. Findings and caveats of the study: From newly produced T cells came most of the T-cell counts and diversity one year after transplant. By about two months after transplant, alpha-beta T cells reportedly arose from several hundred graft clones that had expanded.

Germline-derived CDR1 and CDR2 are SGHKS and YYEKEE (reference sequence). The CDR3 is made up of 15 amino acids. V lost 2 bases, J lost 5 bases, and 16 bases lay in between. In this sample, this clonotype turned up many times. Antigen: not known. Molecular barcoding with unique molecular identifiers was used for the TCRbeta library. TCRdb re-called the PCR reads with MiXCR, one entry per CDR3 protein. The repertoire consists of about 470,000 distinct CDR3 sequences, with 43% occurring once and the leading ten covering under 35%. The sequencing here drew on PBMCs, taken before TCRalphabeta/CD19-depleted stem cell transplant. This sequence joins TRBV5-5 and TRBJ2-5; D remains unclear. The receptor comes from a girl between 2 and 10 years old with aplastic anemia, due to receive a stem cell transplant. CDR3 coding DNA: TGTGCCAGCAGCTTAATGAGAGGCTCGACGGAGACCCAGTACTTC. It translates to CASSLMRGSTETQYF.